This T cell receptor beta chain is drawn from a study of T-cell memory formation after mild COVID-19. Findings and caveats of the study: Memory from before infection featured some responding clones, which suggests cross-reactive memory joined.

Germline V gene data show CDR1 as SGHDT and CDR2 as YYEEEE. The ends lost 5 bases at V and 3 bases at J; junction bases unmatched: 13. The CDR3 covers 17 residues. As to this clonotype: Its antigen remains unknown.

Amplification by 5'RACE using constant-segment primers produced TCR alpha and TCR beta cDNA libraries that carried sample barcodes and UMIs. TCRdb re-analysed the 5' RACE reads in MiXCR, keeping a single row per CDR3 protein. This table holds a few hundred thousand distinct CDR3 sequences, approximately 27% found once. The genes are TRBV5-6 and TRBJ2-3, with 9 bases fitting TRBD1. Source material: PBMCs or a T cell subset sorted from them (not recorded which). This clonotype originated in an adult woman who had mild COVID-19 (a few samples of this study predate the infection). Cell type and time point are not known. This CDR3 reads CASRSLGGQGITDTQYF. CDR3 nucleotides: TGTGCCAGCAGATCCCTCGGGGGACAGGGTATTACAGATACGCAGTATTTT.